The T cell receptor beta chain under discussion was sequenced for a study of chemoradiotherapy in HPV16-positive cancers. Clones were read by immunoSEQ multiplex PCR, and TCRdb kept only the in-frame ones, dropping some. The table lists about 53,000 clones, more than 75% of them singletons. As for this clone: Its antigen is undetermined.

Study-wide findings and caveats: During treatment, candidate HPV-specific clones and E7-related motifs expanded in tumor.

The CDR3 is made up of 13 amino acids. The V gene's germline CDR1 is MGHRA and CDR2 YSYEKL. V was trimmed by 0 bases and J by 2 bases, leaving 4 bases between them. The genes are TRBV4-1 and TRBJ1-2; unclear D gene. Specimen: blood, collected from a patient who underwent chemoradiotherapy. This TCR derives from a human donor with HPV-associated anogenital cancer. The CDR3 loop reads CASSQEGNYGYTF. CDR3 bases: TGCGCCAGCAGCCAAGAGGGAAACTATGGCTACACCTTC.